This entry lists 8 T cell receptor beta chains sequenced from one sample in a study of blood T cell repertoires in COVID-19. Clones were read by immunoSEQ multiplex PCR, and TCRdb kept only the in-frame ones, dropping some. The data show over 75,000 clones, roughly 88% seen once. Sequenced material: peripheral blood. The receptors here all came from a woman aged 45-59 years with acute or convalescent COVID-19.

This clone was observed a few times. In nucleotides, the CDR3 is TGTGCCAGTAGTATTCGGGTCGGTGGGGCCAACGTCCTGACTTTC. Its translation is CASSIRVGGANVLTF. The rearrangement joins TRBV19 to TRBJ2-6; D is unclear. Trimming stripped 3 bases from V and 3 bases from J, with 9 bases between. This CDR3 has 15 amino acids. Germline V gene lookup returns CDR1 LNHDA and CDR2 SQIVND (reference sequence).

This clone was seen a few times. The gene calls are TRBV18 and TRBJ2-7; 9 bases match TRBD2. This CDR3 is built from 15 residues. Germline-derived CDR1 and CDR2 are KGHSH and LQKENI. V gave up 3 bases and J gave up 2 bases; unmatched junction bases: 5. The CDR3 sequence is CASSPVSGGPYEQYF. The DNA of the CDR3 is TGTGCCAGCTCACCGGTTAGCGGGGGCCCCTACGAGCAGTACTTC.

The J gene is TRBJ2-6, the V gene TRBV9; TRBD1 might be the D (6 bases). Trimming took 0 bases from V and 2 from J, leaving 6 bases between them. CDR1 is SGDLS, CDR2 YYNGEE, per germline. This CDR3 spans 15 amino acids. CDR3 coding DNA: TGTGCCAGCAGCGTAGACAGGGCTGGGGCCAACGTCCTGACTTTC. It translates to CASSVDRAGANVLTF.

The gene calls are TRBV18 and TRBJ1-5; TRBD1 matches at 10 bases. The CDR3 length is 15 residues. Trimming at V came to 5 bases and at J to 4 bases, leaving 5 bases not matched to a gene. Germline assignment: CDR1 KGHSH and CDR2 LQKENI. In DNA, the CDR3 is TGTGCCAGCTCAGGTGCGGGACAGGGGAATCAGCCCCAGCATTTT. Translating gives CASSGAGQGNQPQHF.

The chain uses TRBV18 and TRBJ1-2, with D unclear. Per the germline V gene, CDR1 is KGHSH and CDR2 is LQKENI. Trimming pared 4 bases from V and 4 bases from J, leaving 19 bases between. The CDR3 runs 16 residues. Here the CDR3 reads CASSRSRPAPIYGYTF. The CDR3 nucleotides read TGTGCCAGCTCACGATCGCGTCCCGCCCCGATCTATGGCTACACCTTC. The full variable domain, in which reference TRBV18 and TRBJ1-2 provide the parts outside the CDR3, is NAGVMQNPRHLVRRRGQEARLRCSPMKGHSHVYWYRQLPEEGLKFMVYLQKENIIDESGMPKERFSAEFPKEGPSILRIQQVVRGDSAAYFCASSRSRPAPIYGYTFGSGTRLTVV.

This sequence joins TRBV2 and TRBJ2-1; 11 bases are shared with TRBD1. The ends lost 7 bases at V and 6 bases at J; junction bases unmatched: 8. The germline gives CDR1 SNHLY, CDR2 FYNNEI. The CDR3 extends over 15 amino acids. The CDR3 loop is CASTGGTGGFNEQFF. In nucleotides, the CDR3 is TGTGCCAGCACTGGGGGGACAGGGGGTTTCAATGAGCAGTTCTTC.

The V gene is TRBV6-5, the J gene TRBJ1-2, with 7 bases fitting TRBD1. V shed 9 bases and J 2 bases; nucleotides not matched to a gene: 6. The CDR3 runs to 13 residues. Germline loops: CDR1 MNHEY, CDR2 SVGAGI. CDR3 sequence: CASGQDKNYGYTF. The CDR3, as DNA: TGTGCCAGTGGACAGGACAAAAACTATGGCTACACCTTC.

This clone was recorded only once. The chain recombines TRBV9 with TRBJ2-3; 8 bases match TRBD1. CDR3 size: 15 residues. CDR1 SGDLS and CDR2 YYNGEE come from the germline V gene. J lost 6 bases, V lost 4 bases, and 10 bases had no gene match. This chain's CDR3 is CASSPPGQGADTQYF. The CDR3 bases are TGTGCCAGCAGCCCCCCCGGGCAGGGGGCGGATACGCAGTATTTT.